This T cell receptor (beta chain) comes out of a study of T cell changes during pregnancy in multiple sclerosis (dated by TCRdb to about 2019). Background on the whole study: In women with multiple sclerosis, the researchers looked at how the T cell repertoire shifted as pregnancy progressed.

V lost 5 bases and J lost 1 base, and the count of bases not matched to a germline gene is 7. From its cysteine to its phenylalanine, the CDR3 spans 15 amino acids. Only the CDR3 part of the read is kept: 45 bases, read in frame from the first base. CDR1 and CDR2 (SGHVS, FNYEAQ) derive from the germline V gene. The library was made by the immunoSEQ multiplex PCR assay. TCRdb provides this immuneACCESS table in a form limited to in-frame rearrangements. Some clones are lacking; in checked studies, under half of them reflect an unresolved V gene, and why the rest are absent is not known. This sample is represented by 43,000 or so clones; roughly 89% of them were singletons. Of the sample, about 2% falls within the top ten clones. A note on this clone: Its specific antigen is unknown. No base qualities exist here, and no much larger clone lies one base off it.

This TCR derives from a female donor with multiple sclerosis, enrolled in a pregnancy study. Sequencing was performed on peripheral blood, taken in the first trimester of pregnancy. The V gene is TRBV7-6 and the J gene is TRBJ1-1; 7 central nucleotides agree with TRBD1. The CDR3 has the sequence CASSTRQGGNTEAFF. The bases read TGTGCCAGCAGCACCAGACAGGGAGGGAACACTGAAGCTTTCTTT.